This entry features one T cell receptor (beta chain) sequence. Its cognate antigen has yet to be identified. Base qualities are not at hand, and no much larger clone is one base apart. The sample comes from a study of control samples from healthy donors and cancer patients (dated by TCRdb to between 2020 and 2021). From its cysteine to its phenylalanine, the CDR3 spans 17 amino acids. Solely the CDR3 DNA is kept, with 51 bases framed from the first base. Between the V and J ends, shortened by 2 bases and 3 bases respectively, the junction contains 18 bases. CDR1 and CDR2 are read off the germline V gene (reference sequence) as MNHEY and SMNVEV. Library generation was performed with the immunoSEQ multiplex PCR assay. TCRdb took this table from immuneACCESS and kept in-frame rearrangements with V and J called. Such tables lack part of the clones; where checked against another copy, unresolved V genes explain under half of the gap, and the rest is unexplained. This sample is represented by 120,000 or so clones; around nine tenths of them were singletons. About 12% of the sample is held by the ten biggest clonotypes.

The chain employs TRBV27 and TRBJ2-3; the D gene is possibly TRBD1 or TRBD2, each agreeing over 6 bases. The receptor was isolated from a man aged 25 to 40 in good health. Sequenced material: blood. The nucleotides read TGTGCCAGCAGTTTAGCTATCGGGGGCGGGGTAACAGATACGCAGTATTTT. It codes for CASSLAIGGGVTDTQYF.